These 21 T cell receptor beta chains were all obtained from the same sample, sequenced in a study of OX40 agonist ivuxolimab in advanced cancers. Profiled with immunoSEQ multiplex PCR; TCRdb holds only in-frame clones, not every one. The sample lists tens of thousands of clones, approximately 86% seen once, with over 0.6% in the top ten. Here the sequenced sample was CD4+ or CD8+ T cells sorted from blood, taken in a trial of the OX40 agonist ivuxolimab. The receptor source for this set is an adult with an advanced solid tumor such as melanoma, head and neck, liver or kidney cancer.

A note on this clone: An end of the junction does not agree with germline; a read error may underlie this. The chain carries TRBV7-3 and TRBJ2-1, with 10 bases fitting TRBD1. The CDR3 length is 17 residues. Looked up from germline, CDR1 is SGHTA and CDR2 is FQGTGA. CDR3: CASSLRGPGTGDNEQFF. CDR3 nucleotide sequence: TGTGCCAGCAGTTTAAGAGGCCCCGGGACAGGGGACAATGAGCAGTTCTTC.

The J gene is TRBJ2-1, the V gene TRBV27; TRBD2 matches 11 bases. Germline CDR1 and CDR2: MNHEY and SMNVEV (reference sequence). J was trimmed by 0 bases and V by 6 bases; bases with no gene match: 10. This CDR3 has 18 residues. The chain's CDR3 is CASSRGLAGPSSYNEQFF. In nucleotides, the CDR3 is TGTGCCAGCAGCCGAGGACTAGCGGGCCCAAGCTCCTACAATGAGCAGTTCTTC.

This rearrangement joins TRBV10-3 to TRBJ2-7; D uncertain. Germline V lookup: CDR1 ENHRY, CDR2 SYGVKD. The V end lost 5 bases, the J end lost 4 bases, and 12 bases lay between the germline ends. The CDR3 sequence is 13 residues long. The CDR3 spells CAISPSADYEQYF. In DNA form, the CDR3 reads TGTGCCATCAGTCCCTCAGCAGATTACGAGCAGTACTTC.

This chain links TRBV7-3 with TRBJ1-3; possibly TRBD1 for D (5 bases). V shed 2 bases and J shed 3 bases, with 8 bases lying between them. Germline values: CDR1 SGHTA, CDR2 FQGTGA. The CDR3 has 14 amino acids. CDR3 loop: CASSLQGSGNTIYF. The CDR3 region has the DNA TGTGCCAGCAGCTTACAGGGTAGTGGAAACACCATATATTTT.

The rearrangement links TRBV20-1 to TRBJ2-2; unclear D gene. Germline V gives CDR1 DFQATT, CDR2 SNEGSKA (reference sequence). The CDR3 spans 11 residues. V gave up 1 base and J gave up 7 bases, with 4 bases separating them. Written as DNA, the CDR3 is TGCAGTGCTAGAGTGGGCGGGGAGCTGTTTTTT. This codes for CSARVGGELFF.

The V call is TRBV4-3, the J call TRBJ1-5; 7 bases fit TRBD1. CDR1 and CDR2 (germline): LGHNA, YSLEER. J was trimmed by 0 bases and V by 4 bases; bases with no gene match: 12. There are 18 residues in the CDR3. Here the CDR3 reads CASSLVQGGVYSNQPQHF. Written as DNA, the CDR3 is TGCGCCAGCAGCCTGGTGCAAGGGGGCGTCTATAGCAATCAGCCCCAGCATTTT.

Worth noting for this clone: Its ends do not fully match the called genes, so a read error is possible. This chain uses TRBV7-3 with TRBJ1-2, with 7 positions matching TRBD1. The CDR3 runs 16 residues. Germline CDR1 reads SGHTA; CDR2 reads FQGTGA. CDR3 in DNA: TGTGCCAGCAGCGTAAACCCACCTGGAGGGGGCGATGGTTACACCTTC. Protein: CASSVNPPGGGDGYTF.

The chain links TRBV14 to TRBJ2-7; tentative D call: TRBD2 (6 bases). Germline V gives CDR1 SGHDN, CDR2 FVKESK. The CDR3 covers 14 residues. Trimming removed 6 bases from V and 3 bases from J, with 15 bases in between. The CDR3 coding sequence is TGTGCCAGCAGTGGAGGGACTTCCTACTACGAGCAGTACTTC. Encoded protein: CASSGGTSYYEQYF.

This chain connects TRBV7-2 to TRBJ2-4; 8 positions match TRBD1. The length of the CDR3 is 13 residues. Germline lookup yields CDR1 SGHTA and CDR2 FQGNSA. V lost 4 bases to trimming and J lost 9 bases; unmatched junction nucleotides: 5. The CDR3 nucleotides read TGTGCCAGCAGCTCCAGGGGGCAGGGCATTCAGTACTTC. This sequence encodes CASSSRGQGIQYF.

V usage is TRBV7-2 and J usage is TRBJ1-1; tentative D call: TRBD1 (6 bases). Germline values: CDR1 SGHTA, CDR2 FQGNSA. Trimming removed 5 bases from V and 9 bases from J, with 16 bases in between. The CDR3 loop spans 13 amino acids. CDR3 protein: CASSLTGHPKAFF. The CDR3 region has the DNA TGTGCCAGCAGCCTAACGGGACACCCAAAAGCTTTCTTT.

This clone turned up a few times. The DNA for the CDR3 is TGTGCCAGCAGCGCAAGCGGGGGAACTGAAGCTTTCTTT. Protein: CASSASGGTEAFF. V and J are TRBV12-1 and TRBJ1-1. TRBV12-1 is termed a pseudogene. This CDR3 comprises 13 residues.

Only one count was recorded for this clone. The chain has TRBV5-1 and TRBJ1-1, with TRBD1 identical over 9 bases. Germline V gene lookup returns CDR1 SGHRS and CDR2 YFSETQ. CDR3 length: 15 amino acids. V was pared by 5 bases and J by 3 bases, with 8 bases of the junction left unmatched. The DNA of the CDR3 is TGCGCCAGCAGATCGGGTAACAGGGGGCACACTGAAGCTTTCTTT. Residues: CASRSGNRGHTEAFF.

V gene TRBV7-2 combines with J gene TRBJ2-1, with TRBD2 matching 14 bases. The V segment lost 5 bases and the J segment 7 bases; nucleotides outside the gene matches: 4. Looked up from germline, CDR1 is SGHTA and CDR2 is FQGNSA. The CDR3 consists of 15 residues. The CDR3 DNA reads as TGTGCCAGCAGCCTTCGGACTAGCGGGGGGAATGAGCAGTTCTTC. Translation gives CASSLRTSGGNEQFF. The full variable domain, with the rest looked up from reference TRBV7-2 and TRBJ2-1, is GAGVSQSPSNKVTEKGKDVELRCDPISGHTALYWYRQSLGQGLEFLIYFQGNSAPDKSGLPSDRFSAERTGGSVSTLTIQRTQQEDSAVYLCASSLRTSGGNEQFFGPGTRLTVL.

This chain uses TRBV7-2 with TRBJ2-1, with D hard to call. Germline CDR1 reads SGHTA; CDR2 reads FQGNSA. Trimming stripped 3 bases from V and 8 bases from J, with 11 bases between. This CDR3 spans 13 amino acids. The CDR3 loop is CASSFSRVDEQFF. The DNA of the CDR3 is TGTGCCAGCAGCTTTTCTAGAGTCGATGAGCAGTTCTTC.

Concerning this clone: One junction end disagrees with the germline gene, perhaps due to a read error. This chain uses TRBV5-1 with TRBJ2-2, with D possibly TRBD2 on 5 matching bases. Germline assignment: CDR1 SGHRS and CDR2 YFSETQ. The CDR3 runs 13 residues. Here the CDR3 reads CASSPGYTEELFF. Written as DNA, the CDR3 is TGCGCCAGCAGCCCGGGGTACACCGAGGAGCTGTTTTTT. The variable domain in full, with the rest retrieved from reference TRBV5-1 and TRBJ2-2, is KAGVTQTPRYLIKTRGQQVTLSCSPISGHRSVSWYQQTPGQGLQFLFEYFSETQRNKGNFPGRFSGRQFSNSRSEMNVSTLELGDSALYLCASSPGYTEELFFGEGSRLTVL.

The chain has TRBV28 and TRBJ1-5, with unresolved D. The CDR3 contains 16 residues. The V end was cut by 7 bases, the J end by 0 bases, with 16 bases between. The germline CDR1 and CDR2 sequences are MDHEN and SYDVKM. This chain's CDR3 is CASNPWGGDSNQPQHF. The CDR3 DNA is TGTGCCAGCAACCCCTGGGGTGGGGATAGCAATCAGCCCCAGCATTTT. Looking up the rest from reference TRBV28 and TRBJ1-5 gives the full variable domain: DVKVTQSSRYLVKRTGEKVFLECVQDMDHENMFWYRQDPGLGLRLIYFSYDVKMKEKGDIPEGYSVSREKKERFSLILESASTNQTSMYLCASNPWGGDSNQPQHFGDGTRLSIL.

This clone occurred a few times. The V and J genes are TRBV5-5 and TRBJ2-7; the match to TRBD1 covers 7 bases. In germline, CDR1 is SGHKS, CDR2 YYEKEE (reference sequence). V lost 5 bases and J lost 5; bases outside the gene matches: 19. There are 17 residues in the CDR3. CDR3 protein: CASSSGTRGLYWDEQYF. The CDR3 bases are TGTGCCAGCAGTTCCGGGACAAGGGGGCTATATTGGGACGAGCAGTACTTC. The full variable domain, with the rest looked up from reference TRBV5-5 and TRBJ2-7, is DAGVTQSPTHLIKTRGQQVTLRCSPISGHKSVSWYQQVLGQGPQFIFQYYEKEERGRGNFPDRFSARQFPNYSSELNVNALLLGDSALYLCASSSGTRGLYWDEQYFGPGTRLTVT.

CDR3 loop: CASSPGRFNEKLFF. DNA for the CDR3: TGTGCCAGCAGCCCCGGACGGTTTAATGAAAAACTGTTTTTT. The J gene is TRBJ1-4, the V gene TRBV6-1; D not certain. Trimming took 6 bases from V and 4 from J, leaving 12 bases between them. Germline CDR1 reads MNHNS; CDR2 reads SASEGT. The CDR3 is made up of 14 amino acids.

V usage is TRBV14 and J usage is TRBJ1-1, with 7 bases that match TRBD1. In germline, CDR1 is SGHDN, CDR2 FVKESK. The CDR3 runs 16 residues. V was pared by 3 bases and J by 1 base, with 8 bases of the junction left unmatched. The CDR3 loop reads CASSHMTGLGNTEAFF. CDR3 nucleotide sequence: TGTGCCAGCAGCCATATGACAGGGCTCGGGAACACTGAAGCTTTCTTT.

This chain uses TRBV6-1 with TRBJ2-2, with 8 bases aligning to TRBD2. The junction had 6 bases not matched to a gene; V was cut back by 6 bases and J by 3 bases. The CDR3 loop spans 15 amino acids. The germline V gene has CDR1 MNHNS and CDR2 SASEGT. The CDR3 spells CASSTGTSYTGELFF. In DNA, the CDR3 is TGTGCCAGCAGCACCGGGACTAGTTACACCGGGGAGCTGTTTTTT.

This clone was observed a few times. The chain recombines TRBV7-2 with TRBJ2-5, with D maybe TRBD2 (6 bases). CDR1 is SGHTA, CDR2 FQGNSA, per germline. With 1 base removed from V and 0 bases from J, the gap between germline ends came to 9 bases. There are 15 residues in the CDR3. In DNA form, the CDR3 reads TGTGCCAGCAGCTTAGTTGCGGGAAACCAAGAGACCCAGTACTTC. Its protein product is CASSLVAGNQETQYF.